This TCR beta chain was profiled in a study of technical replicates of blood from several donors. This CDR3 is 15 amino acids long. The V gene lost 3 bases and the J gene lost 7 bases, with 13 bases spanning the gap. Germline CDR1 and CDR2: MNHNY and SVGAGI (reference sequence). Method: immunoSEQ multiplex PCR; TCRdb's copy keeps in-frame clones and lacks some. The sample carries about 88,000 clones, 90% to 95% recorded once. The chain links TRBV6-6 to TRBJ1-6; D is unresolved. This TCR derives from a human donor in good health. The material sequenced was T cells isolated from PBMCs. DNA of the CDR3: TGTGCCAGCAGTTATTGGTTCAGAATCAATTCACCCCTCCACTTT. Amino acids: CASSYWFRINSPLHF.